Described below is a single T cell receptor (beta chain) sequence and its context. Its specificity is unknown. These data come from a study of T and B cells in COVID-19 patients. Study information: The recovered cohort's median age was about 31 years, versus about 63 years in active infection.

Study findings and constraints: At recovery TRB diversity and richness exceeded healthy donors, after highly clonal active COVID-19 repertoires. Sorted SARS-CoV-2-responsive or tetramer+ T cells and CD4+, regulatory and CD8+ subsets were not yet sequenced.

Multiplex PCR with BIOMED2 TRB-A/B primer pools amplified TRB rearrangements. TCRdb redid the calling of the multiplex PCR reads with MiXCR, one entry per CDR3 protein. Among around 10,000 distinct CDR3 sequences listed, 25% to 30% were seen once. TRB was amplified from roughly 250-500 ng of blood genomic DNA. There are 15 residues in the CDR3. Germline CDR1 is KGHSH and CDR2 is LQKENI. Trimming at V came to 4 bases and at J to 2 bases, leaving 2 bases not matched to a gene. The chain carries TRBV18 and TRBJ2-5; 12 bases are a match to TRBD1. The sequencing input was blood. This TCR was sampled from a human donor who had recovered from COVID-19. The chain's CDR3 is CASSRDRGLQETQYF. CDR3 nucleotide sequence: TGTGCCAGCTCACGGGACAGGGGGCTGCAAGAGACCCAGTACTTC.